These T cell receptor beta chains were read from a single sample in a study of Ad26.COV2.S vaccination and SARS-CoV-2 variants. Assay: immunoSEQ multiplex PCR; the TCRdb copy retains only in-frame clones and omits some. The table has fewer than 600,000 clones, about 89% seen once. This specimen consisted of peripheral blood, obtained in a trial of Ad26.COV2.S vaccine versus placebo. All receptors derive from a person aged 18-65 years who received the Ad26.COV2.S COVID-19 vaccine or a placebo. CDR3s include the opening cysteine and the closing phenylalanine or tryptophan. Fields, in order: J gene, V gene, D gene, clone size, CDR3 DNA, CDR3 protein. D genes are given only for firm matches. A clone size is listed for some rows: how often the clone was seen (once, few, many), or a class if it is expanded.

j_gene: TRBJ1-1
v_gene: TRBV14
d_gene: -
abundance: -
CDR3nt: TGTGCCAGCTCCCGGGGGGGCCATACTGAAGCTTTCTTT
CDR3aa: CASSRGGHTEAFF

j_gene: TRBJ1-5
v_gene: TRBV6-5
d_gene: -
abundance: -
CDR3nt: TGTGCCAGCAGTACGAGGGCCAGGGGAAATCAGCCCCAGCATTTT
CDR3aa: CASSTRARGNQPQHF

j_gene: TRBJ1-1
v_gene: TRBV27
d_gene: -
abundance: -
CDR3nt: TGTGCCAGTGAAAGCAGCACTGAAGCTTTCTTT
CDR3aa: CASESSTEAFF

j_gene: TRBJ2-7
v_gene: TRBV11-2
d_gene: TRBD2
abundance: -
CDR3nt: TGTGCCAGCAGCTTCGGGGCCGGGAGGATCTACGAGCAGTACTTC
CDR3aa: CASSFGAGRIYEQYF

j_gene: TRBJ1-2
v_gene: TRBV12-3/TRBV12-4
d_gene: -
abundance: -
CDR3nt: TGTGCCAGCAGTTTAATCGACGGCGTCCCCTACACCTTC
CDR3aa: CASSLIDGVPYTF

j_gene: TRBJ1-5
v_gene: TRBV2
d_gene: -
abundance: few
CDR3nt: TGTGCCAGCAGGAGGGCCGTGCGCAGCAATCAGCCCCAGCATTTT
CDR3aa: CASRRAVRSNQPQHF

j_gene: TRBJ2-7
v_gene: TRBV20-1
d_gene: -
abundance: -
CDR3nt: TGCAGTGCTAGGGACTCCTACGAGCAGTACTTC
CDR3aa: CSARDSYEQYF

j_gene: TRBJ1-1
v_gene: TRBV6-6
d_gene: -
abundance: -
CDR3nt: TGTGCCAGCAGTTACCGGGGGGATGGGACTGAAGCTTTCTTT
CDR3aa: CASSYRGDGTEAFF

j_gene: TRBJ2-3
v_gene: TRBV28
d_gene: TRBD2
abundance: -
CDR3nt: TGTGCCAGCAGTTCCCCGGGGGGGAGCACCACAGATACGCAGTATTTT
CDR3aa: CASSSPGGSTTDTQYF

j_gene: TRBJ1-5
v_gene: TRBV27
d_gene: -
abundance: -
CDR3nt: TGTGCCAGCAGTTTAGGAAGGCTCAATCAGCCCCAGCATTTT
CDR3aa: CASSLGRLNQPQHF

j_gene: TRBJ1-1
v_gene: TRBV18
d_gene: -
abundance: -
CDR3nt: TGTGCCAGCTCACTAGTAGACGGGGTGAACACTGAAGCTTTCTTT
CDR3aa: CASSLVDGVNTEAFF

j_gene: TRBJ2-7
v_gene: TRBV28
d_gene: TRBD2
abundance: -
CDR3nt: TGTGCCAGCAGTTTATTCCCCACATCTAGCGGGTGGTACGAGCAGTACTTC
CDR3aa: CASSLFPTSSGWYEQYF

j_gene: TRBJ2-2
v_gene: TRBV6-5
d_gene: TRBD1
abundance: -
CDR3nt: TGTGCCAGCAGTTCGACAGGGTACACCGGGGAGCTGTTTTTT
CDR3aa: CASSSTGYTGELFF

j_gene: TRBJ1-2
v_gene: TRBV6-6
d_gene: -
abundance: -
CDR3nt: TGTGCCAGCACCAAGGGAGGTTATGGCTACACCTTC
CDR3aa: CASTKGGYGYTF